The rows below give T cell receptor beta chains drawn from one sample of a study of post-analysis software for immune sequencing data. TCRdb called the PCR reads again in MiXCR, with one record for every CDR3 protein. Of 450,000 to 700,000 distinct CDR3 sequences detected, roughly two fifths appear once; the ten largest clones hold around 1.7%. Sequenced: blood. The receptor source for this set is a girl aged 5-17 years with multiple sclerosis. The CDR3 runs from the conserved cysteine through the conserved F or W. Each record gives: J gene, V gene, clone size, D gene, CDR3 protein, CDR3 DNA. A D gene is named only where the DNA matches it firmly. Expanded clones get a size class; other rows say once, few or many, or leave the size out.

J: TRBJ1-1
V: TRBV12-3/TRBV12-4
size: NA
D: NA
CDR3: CASRFRGLVTEAFF
DNA: TGTGCCAGCAGGTTCAGAGGGCTTGTGACTGAAGCTTTCTTT

J: TRBJ1-2
V: TRBV7-9
size: NA
D: NA
CDR3: CASSPSSGSYGYTF
DNA: TGTGCCAGCAGCCCCTCTTCAGGGAGCTATGGCTACACCTTC

J: TRBJ2-7
V: TRBV25-1
size: NA
D: NA
CDR3: CAGSRGGKGSYEQYF
DNA: TGTGCCGGCAGCCGAGGGGGGAAGGGCTCCTACGAGCAGTACTTC

J: TRBJ1-2
V: TRBV4-1
size: NA
D: NA
CDR3: CASSQYLRQSPNYGYTF
DNA: TGCGCCAGCAGTCAATACTTGAGACAGTCCCCAAACTATGGCTACACCTTC

J: TRBJ2-4
V: TRBV12-3/TRBV12-4
size: NA
D: TRBD2
CDR3: CASSSTGGPKNIQYF
DNA: TGTGCCAGCAGCTCTACGGGAGGGCCCAAAAACATTCAGTACTTC

J: TRBJ1-2
V: TRBV5-1
size: NA
D: NA
CDR3: CASSLRFNYGYTF
DNA: TGCGCCAGCAGCTTGCGCTTCAACTATGGCTACACCTTC

J: TRBJ2-5
V: TRBV4-2
size: NA
D: TRBD1
CDR3: CASSQDGGQGGQTQYF
DNA: TGTGCCAGCAGCCAAGATGGGGGACAGGGTGGGCAGACCCAGTACTTC

J: TRBJ2-5
V: TRBV2
size: NA
D: NA
CDR3: CASSEGSLAVQETQYF
DNA: TGTGCCAGCAGTGAAGGGAGTTTGGCGGTCCAAGAGACCCAGTACTTC

J: TRBJ2-6
V: TRBV2
size: NA
D: NA
CDR3: CASSVDSGANVLTF
DNA: TGTGCCAGCAGTGTCGACTCTGGGGCCAACGTCCTGACTTTC

J: TRBJ2-7
V: TRBV20-1
size: NA
D: NA
CDR3: CSARDGRTYEQYF
DNA: TGCAGTGCTAGAGACGGGAGAACCTACGAGCAGTACTTC

J: TRBJ2-5
V: TRBV5-1
size: NA
D: NA
CDR3: CASSLASRGQETQYF
DNA: TGCGCCAGCAGCTTGGCCTCCAGAGGTCAAGAGACCCAGTACTTC

J: TRBJ2-7
V: TRBV6-1
size: once
D: TRBD2
CDR3: CASSEVGTSSEQYF
DNA: TGTGCCAGCAGTGAAGTCGGGACTAGCTCCGAGCAGTACTTC

J: TRBJ2-1
V: TRBV7-2
size: few
D: NA
CDR3: CASSLGNSYNEQFF
DNA: TGTGCCAGCAGCTTGGGTAATTCCTACAATGAGCAGTTCTTC

J: TRBJ2-3
V: TRBV12-3/TRBV12-4
size: NA
D: NA
CDR3: CASSFGGTGTDTQYF
DNA: TGTGCCAGCAGTTTTGGGGGGACAGGCACAGATACGCAGTATTTT

J: TRBJ1-2
V: TRBV2
size: NA
D: NA
CDR3: CASSVRTYYGYTF
DNA: TGTGCCAGCAGTGTTCGGACATACTATGGCTACACCTTC

J: TRBJ2-1
V: TRBV12-3/TRBV12-4
size: few
D: NA
CDR3: CASRAAADNEQFF
DNA: TGTGCCAGCAGGGCGGCAGCAGACAATGAGCAGTTCTTC

J: TRBJ1-1
V: TRBV6-5
size: NA
D: TRBD1
CDR3: CASSYLDRDLLNTEAFF
DNA: TGTGCCAGCAGTTACCTCGACAGGGACCTGCTGAACACTGAAGCTTTCTTT

J: TRBJ1-2
V: TRBV29-1
size: few
D: TRBD1
CDR3: CSVEKRQGRYGYTF
DNA: TGCAGCGTTGAGAAGAGACAGGGCCGGTATGGCTACACCTTC

J: TRBJ2-1
V: TRBV5-1
size: few
D: NA
CDR3: CASSLPSANNEQFF
DNA: TGCGCCAGCAGCTTGCCCTCGGCTAACAATGAGCAGTTCTTC

J: TRBJ2-1
V: TRBV7-9
size: few
D: NA
CDR3: CASSRGREYGEQFF
DNA: TGTGCCAGCAGCCGCGGCCGGGAGTATGGTGAGCAGTTCTTC

J: TRBJ2-1
V: TRBV4-2
size: NA
D: NA
CDR3: CASSPRGPGGYNEQFF
DNA: TGTGCCAGCAGCCCTCGGGGGCCCGGCGGTTACAATGAGCAGTTCTTC

J: TRBJ2-1
V: TRBV11-2
size: NA
D: NA
CDR3: CASSLKQGYNEQFF
DNA: TGTGCCAGCAGCTTGAAGCAGGGTTACAATGAGCAGTTCTTC

J: TRBJ1-2
V: TRBV5-1
size: many
D: NA
CDR3: CASSRDNYGYTF
DNA: TGTGCCAGCAGCCGGGACAACTATGGCTACACCTTC

J: TRBJ2-5
V: TRBV5-1
size: NA
D: TRBD2
CDR3: CASGSTSGDQETQYF
DNA: TGCGCCAGCGGCTCGACTAGCGGGGACCAAGAGACCCAGTACTTC

J: TRBJ2-1
V: TRBV5-1
size: NA
D: TRBD2
CDR3: CASSFSGTWKFF
DNA: TGCGCCAGCAGCTTTAGCGGGACCTGGAAGTTCTTC

J: TRBJ2-3
V: TRBV20-1
size: NA
D: NA
CDR3: CSARDPGRGTTDTQYF
DNA: TGCAGTGCTAGAGACCCCGGCCGGGGTACCACAGATACGCAGTATTTT

J: TRBJ1-1
V: TRBV3-1
size: once
D: NA
CDR3: CASSQLTGTEAFF
DNA: TGTGCCAGCAGCCAGTTGACTGGCACTGAAGCTTTCTTT

J: TRBJ2-3
V: TRBV7-8
size: few
D: NA
CDR3: CASCDSALADTQYF
DNA: TGTGCCAGCTGTGACAGTGCTCTGGCGGATACGCAGTATTTT

J: TRBJ1-5
V: TRBV7-6
size: NA
D: NA
CDR3: CASSFGFGAGQPQHF
DNA: TGTGCCAGCAGCTTTGGGTTCGGGGCGGGGCAGCCCCAGCATTTT

J: TRBJ2-7
V: TRBV20-1
size: NA
D: NA
CDR3: CSARVYEQYF
DNA: TGCAGTGCTAGAGTCTACGAGCAGTACTTC

J: TRBJ1-1
V: TRBV12-3/TRBV12-4
size: NA
D: NA
CDR3: CTSSHKTRGVTEAFF
DNA: TGTACCAGCAGTCATAAGACCCGGGGCGTCACTGAAGCTTTCTTT